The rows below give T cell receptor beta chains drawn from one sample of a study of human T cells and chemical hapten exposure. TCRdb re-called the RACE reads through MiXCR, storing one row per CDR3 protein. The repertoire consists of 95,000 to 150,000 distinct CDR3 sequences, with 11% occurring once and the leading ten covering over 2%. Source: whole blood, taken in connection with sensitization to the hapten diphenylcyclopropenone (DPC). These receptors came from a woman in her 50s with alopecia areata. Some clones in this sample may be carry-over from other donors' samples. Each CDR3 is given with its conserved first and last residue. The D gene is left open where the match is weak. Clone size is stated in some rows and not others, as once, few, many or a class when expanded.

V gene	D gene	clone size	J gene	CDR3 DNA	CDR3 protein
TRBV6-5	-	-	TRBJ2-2	TGTGCCAGCCAGGGGGGCAGAACGAACACCGGGGAGCTGTTTTTT	CASQGGRTNTGELFF
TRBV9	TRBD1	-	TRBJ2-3	TGTGCCAGCAGCGCCAGGGACAGGGGAGGCAAGGATACGCAGTATTTT	CASSARDRGGKDTQYF
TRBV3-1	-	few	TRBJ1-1	TGTGCCAGCAGCCAGACTTCAAGACGGCCGGCAAGCCAGAACACTGAAGCTTTCTTT	CASSQTSRRPASQNTEAFF
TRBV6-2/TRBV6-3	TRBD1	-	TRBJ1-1	TGTGCCAGCAGTCAAACAGGGGATACTGAAGCTTTCTTT	CASSQTGDTEAFF
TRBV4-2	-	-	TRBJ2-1	TGTGCCAGCAGCCCCGGGGCTGAGACGAATGAGCAGTTCTTC	CASSPGAETNEQFF
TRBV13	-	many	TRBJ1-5	TGTGCCAGCAGCTTAGGTGGGGATAATCAGCCCCAGCATTTT	CASSLGGDNQPQHF
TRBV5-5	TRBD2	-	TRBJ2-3	TGTGCCAGCAGGCAGAGGGGACTAGCGGGAGGAGGGGCAGATACGCAGTATTTT	CASRQRGLAGGGADTQYF
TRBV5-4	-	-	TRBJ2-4	TGTGCCAGCAGCTTGGTGCCTTCCCTAGCCAAAAACATTCAGTACTTC	CASSLVPSLAKNIQYF
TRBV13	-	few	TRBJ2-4	TGTGCCAGCAGAGCCCAGACCCTAGCCAAAAACATTCAGTACTTC	CASRAQTLAKNIQYF
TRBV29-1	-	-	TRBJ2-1	TGCAGCGCCTCTCTATCAACAGGGAGCGGGGATGAGCAGTTCTTC	CSASLSTGSGDEQFF
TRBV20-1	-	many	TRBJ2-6	TGCAGTGCTAGAGAGGGCGGAGGGGCCAACGTCCTGACTTTC	CSAREGGGANVLTF
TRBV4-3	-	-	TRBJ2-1	TGCGCCAGCAGCCAGAGGGGAGCTAATGAGCAGTTCTTC	CASSQRGANEQFF
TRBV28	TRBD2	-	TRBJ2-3	TGTGCCACCAGGGCTAGCGGGAGTACAGATACGCAGTATTTT	CATRASGSTDTQYF
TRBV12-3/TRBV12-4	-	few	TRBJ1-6	TGTGCCAGCAGCCTCGGACGAGCTCCCTATTCACCCCTCCACTTT	CASSLGRAPYSPLHF
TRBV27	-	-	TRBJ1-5	TGTGCCAGCAGTTTAGCGGCAGGGATACAGCCCCAGCATTTT	CASSLAAGIQPQHF
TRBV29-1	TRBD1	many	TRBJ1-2	TGCAGCGTCTCCGGACAGGGGGGAGGCTACACCTTC	CSVSGQGGGYTF
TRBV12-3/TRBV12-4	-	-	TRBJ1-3	TGTGCCAGCAGTTTACTATTCTCTGGAAACACCATATATTTT	CASSLLFSGNTIYF
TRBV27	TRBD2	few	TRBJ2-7	TGTGCCAGCAGTATCCTGGGACGCGGGGGGGAGCAGTACTTC	CASSILGRGGEQYF
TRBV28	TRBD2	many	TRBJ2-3	TGTGCCAGCAGTTTGGGGCGGGAGTTCCAAGATACGCAGTATTTT	CASSLGREFQDTQYF
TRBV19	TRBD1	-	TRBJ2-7	TGTGCCACCGGAAACCGGGACAGGACCTACGAGCAGTACTTC	CATGNRDRTYEQYF
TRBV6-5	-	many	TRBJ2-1	TGTGCCAGCAGTTTAGGGGTGGGTGAGCAGTTCTTC	CASSLGVGEQFF
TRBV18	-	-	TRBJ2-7	TGTGCCAGCTCACCACAAACTAGCATGACCTACGAGCAGTACTTC	CASSPQTSMTYEQYF
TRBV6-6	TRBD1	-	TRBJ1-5	TGTGCCAGCAGCCCCGGACAGGTTGTTCAGCCCCAGCATTTT	CASSPGQVVQPQHF
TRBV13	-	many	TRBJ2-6	TGTGCCAGCAGGCGCCGGGGTCGCGGGGCCAACGTCCTGACTTTC	CASRRRGRGANVLTF
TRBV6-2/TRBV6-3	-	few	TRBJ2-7	TGTGCCAGCAGTTACGTCGGGGACTACGAGCAGTACTTC	CASSYVGDYEQYF
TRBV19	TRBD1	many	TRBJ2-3	TGTGCCAGTAGAGTTGGGACAGGACTCACAGATACGCAGTATTTT	CASRVGTGLTDTQYF
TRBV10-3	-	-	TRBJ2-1	TGTGCCATCAGTGAAGGGGGGTACAATGAGCAGTTCTTC	CAISEGGYNEQFF
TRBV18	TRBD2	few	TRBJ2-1	TGTGCCAGCTCACCAACTCCCGGACTAGCGGGAGGTATGGATGAGCAGTTCTTC	CASSPTPGLAGGMDEQFF
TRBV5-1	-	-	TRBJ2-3	TGCGCCAGCAGCTGGGGGGATCCACCTAGGACGCAGTATTTT	CASSWGDPPRTQYF
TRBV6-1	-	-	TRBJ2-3	TGTGCCAGCAGACGGGGACCGGGCACAGATACGCAGTATTTT	CASRRGPGTDTQYF